This T cell receptor beta chain was sequenced in a study of control samples from healthy donors and cancer patients. Trimming removed 5 bases from V and 8 bases from J, with 9 bases in between. Per germline, CDR1 SGHTA and CDR2 FQGNSA. The CDR3 length is 11 residues. Sequencing used immunoSEQ multiplex PCR; TCRdb keeps in-frame clones, though not all of them. The profile shows 150,000 to 200,000 clones, 80% to 95% of them singletons. This sequence joins TRBV7-2 and TRBJ2-5; D remains ambiguous. Specimen: blood. The clonotype comes from a woman aged 60 to 75 in good health. The CDR3 nucleotides read TGTGCCAGCAGCCCGGAAGCAACCCAGTACTTC. This sequence encodes CASSPEATQYF.